This TCR beta chain is drawn from a study of CD8 T cells in ankylosing spondylitis. In making TCR beta libraries, quantitative 5'-RACE with molecular barcodes was used. TCRdb used MiXCR to reprocess the 5' RACE reads, holding one entry per CDR3 protein. Here the sample spans around 440,000 distinct CDR3 sequences, 15% to 20% being singletons. Overall study results and limits: CD8+ by phenotype, disease-linked clones were relatively rare in peripheral blood. Apparently characteristic of ankylosing spondylitis blood was a TCR beta motif (roughly 8 highly homologous variants).

The sample holds a few counts of this clonotype. Its antigen is currently unknown. Trimming removed 5 bases from V and 2 bases from J, with 19 bases in between. Germline CDR1 reads SEHNR; CDR2 reads FQNEAQ (reference sequence). The CDR3 is 16 amino acids. V and J are TRBV7-9 and TRBJ2-7; possible D gene TRBD1, 5 bases. The material sequenced was blood, either unsorted or a sorted T cell fraction (not recorded which). The receptor comes from a male donor with ankylosing spondylitis. CDR3 DNA sequence: TGTGCCAGCAGCCCTAGTACCCCAACAGGTACCTACGAGCAGTACTTC. Residues: CASSPSTPTGTYEQYF.